This note documents a single T cell receptor (beta chain) sequence. This specimen belongs to a study of OX40 agonist ivuxolimab in advanced cancers. In the study overall: Two patients with cutaneous melanoma and one with hepatocellular carcinoma, three in total, showed partial responses.

This table comes from immunoSEQ multiplex PCR, and its TCRdb copy is limited to in-frame clones, with some not included. The top ten hold roughly 2% of the sample, which has 99,000 or so clones, about 96% seen once. Germline trimming cut 8 bases from V and 2 bases from J; bases unmatched to any gene: 7. The CDR3 consists of 14 residues. CDR1 MNHNS and CDR2 SASEGT come from the germline V gene. The sequence was collected from an adult with an advanced solid tumor such as melanoma, head and neck, liver or kidney cancer. The input for sequencing was CD4+ or CD8+ T cells sorted from blood, taken in a trial of the OX40 agonist ivuxolimab. This sequence joins TRBV6-1 and TRBJ1-1, with 8 bases fitting TRBD1. DNA of the CDR3: TGTGCCAGCGCGCAGGGGGCCCCCAACACTGAAGCTTTCTTT. Translating gives CASAQGAPNTEAFF.